The clone carrying this TCR beta chain was seen many times. This CDR3 spans 14 amino acids. V was clipped by 6 bases and J by 9 bases; unmatched bases: 10. Germline V gene lookup returns CDR1 SEHNR and CDR2 FQNEAQ (reference sequence). TCRdb reprocessed the PCR reads using MiXCR. In the table there are approximately 12,000 clones, 31% of which are singletons. All patients were treatment-naive before thyroid surgery. The sample belongs to a study of metastatic and nonmetastatic thyroid tumors. This chain links TRBV7-9 with TRBJ1-4; 7 bases fit TRBD1. The sequence was collected from a female donor with papillary thyroid cancer or a benign thyroid nodule (not recorded which). Some clones in this sample may be carry-over from other donors' samples. Sequenced: tumor tissue. CDR3 bases: TGTGCCAGCAGTCACGGGACAGACCTGAAAAAACTGTTTTTT. It is translated as CASSHGTDLKKLFF.